This TCR beta chain was identified during a study of shared clonotypes between healthy human individuals. The overall study: Donors consisted of a couple of women and three men between 18 and 49.

Measured with immunoSEQ multiplex PCR; TCRdb has only the in-frame clones, and not every one. The sample lists 950,000 to 1,200,000 clones, roughly 80% occurring once. Findings and caveats of the study: Rarefaction analysis demonstrated incomplete sorted-subset sequencing notwithstanding large depth.

Deletions cut 0 bases from V and 2 bases from J, with 14 bases between. Germline V CDR1 and CDR2: SGDLS, YYNGEE. This CDR3 is 17 amino acids long. On this clone itself: Its antigen is not known.

The rearrangement uses TRBV9 and TRBJ2-2, with D maybe TRBD2 (6 bases). Sequencing was carried out using memory CD4+ T cells from PBMCs. Documented subset: CD45RA-negative fraction. This TCR came from a man aged 18 to 30 in good health. Some clones in this sample may be carry-over from other donors' samples. The CDR3 is CASSVAGGIRNTGELFF. In DNA, the CDR3 is TGTGCCAGCAGCGTAGCTGGGGGGATCCGAAACACCGGGGAGCTGTTTTTT.